These 29 T cell receptor beta chains share one sample of origin, sequenced in a study of T cells in Graves' hyperthyroidism and ophthalmopathy. TCR beta CDR3 region amplification was performed from RNA transcripts. First-round RT-PCR of the TCR CDR3 relied on the HTBI primer set. TCRdb reprocessed the multiplex PCR reads with MiXCR, giving one entry per CDR3 protein. The table lists roughly 290,000 distinct CDR3 sequences, approximately 15% of them singletons. Sequencing was carried out using blood. Receptors originate from a woman aged 60-75 years with Graves' ophthalmopathy.

This clonotype was counted many times. The chain joins TRBV4-2 to TRBJ2-7, with 8 bases lining up with TRBD1. The CDR3 totals 14 residues. Germline values: CDR1 LGHNA, CDR2 YNFKEQ. With 3 bases clipped from V and 3 bases from J, the junction kept 4 bases outside the gene matches. The CDR3 DNA sequence: TGTGCCAGCAGCCAGGACAGGGATTACTACGAGCAGTACTTC. The encoded protein is CASSQDRDYYEQYF.

The J gene is TRBJ2-3, the V gene TRBV5-4; the match to TRBD2 covers 11 bases. CDR1 and CDR2 (germline): SGHNT, YYREEE (reference sequence). Trimming at V came to 3 bases and at J to 6 bases, leaving 6 bases not matched to a gene. The CDR3 covers 15 residues. The CDR3 region has the DNA TGTGCCAGCAGCTATACCGGGACTAGCGGTGATACGCAGTATTTT. This translates into CASSYTGTSGDTQYF. Complete variable domain (other parts from reference TRBV5-4 and TRBJ2-3): ETGVTQSPTHLIKTRGQQVTLRCSSQSGHNTVSWYQQALGQGPQFIFQYYREEENGRGNFPPRFSGLQFPNYSSELNVNALELDDSALYLCASSYTGTSGDTQYFGPGTRLTVL.

This clonotype has a handful of counts. V is TRBV18 and J is TRBJ1-5; D remains ambiguous. There are 14 residues in the CDR3. The germline CDR1 and CDR2 sequences are KGHSH and LQKENI. Trimming took 6 bases from V and 1 from J, leaving 10 bases between them. The CDR3 DNA reads as TGTGCCAGCTCCCCCGATCCGAGCAATCAGCCCCAGCATTTT. This sequence encodes CASSPDPSNQPQHF.

In this sample, this clonotype turned up many times. The gene calls are TRBV4-3 and TRBJ2-7, with D perhaps TRBD1 (6 bases). Germline V gene lookup returns CDR1 LGHNA and CDR2 YSLEER. V gave up 4 bases and J gave up 6 bases, with 19 bases separating them. CDR3 length: 15 amino acids. CDR3 region: CASSPTRGFGGEQYF. CDR3 DNA sequence: TGCGCCAGCAGCCCTACCAGGGGTTTTGGTGGCGAGCAGTACTTC.

Worth noting for this clonotype: A junction end diverges from the germline sequence, so it may reflect a read error. V and J are TRBV20-1 and TRBJ2-7; the match to TRBD2 covers 10 bases. The CDR3 is 13 residues long. Per germline, CDR1 DFQATT and CDR2 SNEGSKA (reference sequence). The CDR3 DNA follows: TGCAGTGCTAGGGTAGCGGGAGGCGACGAGAAGTACTTC. Its translation is CSARVAGGDEKYF.

This clonotype was seen repeatedly, ten times or more. This sequence joins TRBV5-1 and TRBJ2-1; a possible D gene is TRBD2 (6 bases). CDR3 length equals 18 residues. Germline V CDR1 and CDR2: SGHRS, YFSETQ. V lost 3 bases and J lost 6, with 25 bases in between. CDR3 in amino acids: CASSYLRDWALGGNEQFF. CDR3 nucleotides: TGCGCCAGCAGCTACCTCCGGGACTGGGCCTTGGGAGGCAATGAGCAGTTCTTC.

The gene calls are TRBV2 and TRBJ2-7, with D tentatively TRBD2 (6 bases). Germline loops: CDR1 SNHLY, CDR2 FYNNEI. V was cut by 8 bases and J by 6 bases, with 17 bases left in between. The CDR3 spans 13 residues. The CDR3 DNA reads as TGTGCCAGCGAAAACGGGGGAAGGGTCGAGCAGTACTTC. Its protein is CASENGGRVEQYF.

The J gene is TRBJ2-6, the V gene TRBV6-2 or TRBV6-3; tentative D call: TRBD2 (7 bases). This CDR3 has 17 amino acids. V lost 6 bases and J 0 bases, leaving 15 bases between the germline ends. Germline V gene data show CDR1 as MNHEY and CDR2 as SVGEGT. CDR3 nucleotide sequence: TGTGCCAGCAGGGGGGGGGGCGGAAACTCTGGGGCCAACGTCCTGACTTTC. Translation: CASRGGGGNSGANVLTF.

The sample holds many counts of this clonotype. The rearrangement uses TRBV2 and TRBJ2-3; D is perhaps TRBD1 (5 bases). The V and J ends lost 4 bases and 3 bases respectively, with 8 bases between them. Germline loops: CDR1 SNHLY, CDR2 FYNNEI. CDR3 length equals 13 residues. The CDR3, as DNA: TGTGCCAGCAGTGGACAGCGAACAGATACGCAGTATTTT. Protein sequence: CASSGQRTDTQYF.

The rearrangement links TRBV7-9 to TRBJ1-2, with D uncertain. Trimming took 8 bases from V and 2 from J, leaving 18 bases between them. Germline CDR1 and CDR2: SEHNR and FQNEAQ (reference sequence). CDR3 length: 15 amino acids. The CDR3 nucleotides are TGTGCCAGCGATGAGTCGGGGAATCGGAACTATGGCTACACCTTC. Amino acid sequence: CASDESGNRNYGYTF. Variable domain in full (rest from reference TRBV7-9 and TRBJ1-2): DTGVSQNPRHKITKRGQNVTFRCDPISEHNRLYWYRQTLGQGPEFLTYFQNEAQLEKSRLLSDRFSAERPKGSFSTLEIQRTEQGDSAMYLCASDESGNRNYGYTFGSGTRLTVV.

This clonotype was observed a handful of times. The gene calls are TRBV25-1 and TRBJ1-2, with D possibly matching TRBD1 (5 bases). CDR1 MGHDK and CDR2 SYGVNS come from the germline V gene. V dropped 0 bases and J dropped 2 bases, with 7 bases sitting between them. CDR3 size: 14 residues. CDR3 bases: TGTGCCAGCAGTGAATATCGGGGGAACTATGGCTACACCTTC. Its protein is CASSEYRGNYGYTF.

The chain recombines TRBV28 with TRBJ1-6, with 9 bases that match TRBD1. CDR3 length: 15 residues. The J segment lost 8 bases and the V segment lost 1 base, leaving 3 bases of the junction unmatched. Germline V gene data show CDR1 as MDHEN and CDR2 as SYDVKM. The CDR3, as DNA: TGTGCCAGCAGTTTATTGACAGGGGGGGATTCACCCCTCCACTTT. This translates into CASSLLTGGDSPLHF.

V and J are TRBV15 and TRBJ2-7, with 10 bases that match TRBD1. CDR3 length equals 15 residues. Germline values: CDR1 LNHNV, CDR2 YYDKDF (reference sequence). V trimming: 6 bases; J trimming: 6 bases; junction bases outside the gene matches: 11. In DNA form, the CDR3 reads TGTGCCACCAGGAAAGACAGGGGGCTGAGCCGCGAGCAGTACTTC. The encoded protein is CATRKDRGLSREQYF.

The chain has TRBV19 and TRBJ1-3, with D hard to call. From germline, CDR1 is LNHDA and CDR2 SQIVND (reference sequence). V shed 6 bases and J shed 0 bases, with 18 bases lying between them. This CDR3 has 17 residues. The CDR3 nucleotides read TGTGCCAGTAGCTCGGGCCCACCTCTGAACTCTGGAAACACCATATATTTT. Translation: CASSSGPPLNSGNTIYF.

This clonotype was seen a few times. The chain has TRBV7-9 and TRBJ2-4; D not certain. V lost 5 bases, J lost 5 bases, and 16 bases lay in between. The CDR3 runs to 15 residues. Germline V lookup: CDR1 SEHNR, CDR2 FQNEAQ (reference sequence). The CDR3 DNA sequence: TGTGCCAGCAGCCCCCGGTCGTGGGTGGAAAACATTCAGTACTTC. Amino acid sequence: CASSPRSWVENIQYF.

This clonotype came up a few times. The J gene is TRBJ1-1, the V gene TRBV5-4, with no clear D. V gave up 2 bases and J gave up 8 bases, with 16 bases separating them. This CDR3 is 14 amino acids long. CDR1 is SGHNT, CDR2 YYREEE, per germline (reference sequence). DNA of the CDR3: TGTGCCAGCAGCTTTAGGAGAAAAACGTCCGAAGCTTTCTTT. Protein sequence: CASSFRRKTSEAFF.

This clonotype has a count of ten or more. The genes are TRBV20-1 and TRBJ1-1; TRBD1 is a possible D gene (5 bases). Trimming left V 0 bases short and J 8 bases short, with 13 bases between. The CDR3 runs to 13 residues. CDR1 and CDR2 from the germline V gene are DFQATT and SNEGSKA (reference sequence). The CDR3 sequence is CSARDPGYREAFF. CDR3 in DNA: TGCAGTGCTAGAGATCCGGGGTACAGGGAAGCTTTCTTT.

This clonotype was counted ten times or more. The chain carries TRBV7-3 and TRBJ2-1, with D perhaps TRBD2 (5 bases). The CDR3 covers 13 residues. Germline V lookup: CDR1 SGHTA, CDR2 FQGTGA. V gave up 5 bases and J gave up 6 bases, with 11 bases separating them. CDR3 nucleotides: TGTGCCAGCAGCCTCTACCGGGGCAATGAGCAGTTCTTC. Encoded protein: CASSLYRGNEQFF. The whole variable domain, remainder taken from reference TRBV7-3 and TRBJ2-1, is GAGVSQTPSNKVTEKGKYVELRCDPISGHTALYWYRQSLGQGPEFLIYFQGTGAADDSGLPNDRFFAVRPEGSVSTLKIQRTERGDSAVYLCASSLYRGNEQFFGPGTRLTVL.

Ten or more counts support this clonotype. The chain links TRBV11-2 to TRBJ2-7; 7 positions agree with TRBD1. The ends lost 7 bases at V and 4 bases at J; junction bases unmatched: 10. The germline CDR1 and CDR2 sequences are SGHAT and FQNNGV. This CDR3 spans 14 amino acids. CDR3 residues: CASTGTVGVYEQYF. The CDR3 region has the DNA TGTGCCAGCACTGGGACAGTCGGGGTTTACGAGCAGTACTTC.

In the case of this clonotype: Germline is not matched at one junction end, which may reflect a read error. The J gene is TRBJ2-5, the V gene TRBV28; possibly TRBD1 for D (5 bases). Germline V gene sequence: CDR1 MDHEN, CDR2 SYDVKM. The CDR3 is made up of 14 amino acids. The CDR3 nucleotides are TGTGCCAGCAGTTTATATAATAGACAGAAGCCTGCGGACTTC. Translated: CASSLYNRQKPADF.

This clonotype appeared many times. This sequence joins TRBV28 and TRBJ1-2, with TRBD1 matching 7 bases. J lost 0 bases, V lost 1 base, and 8 bases had no gene match. From germline, CDR1 is MDHEN and CDR2 SYDVKM. The CDR3 spans 17 residues. The CDR3 spells CASSLSKGGLANYGYTF. The DNA for the CDR3 is TGTGCCAGCAGTTTATCAAAAGGGGGCCTAGCTAACTATGGCTACACCTTC.

This clonotype was observed at least ten times. The V and J genes are TRBV3-1 and TRBJ2-7; D unclear. This CDR3 has 13 residues. The germline gives CDR1 LGHDT, CDR2 YNNKEL (reference sequence). V was cut by 4 bases and J by 7 bases, with 14 bases left in between. Here the CDR3 reads CASSPTGRLEQYF. CDR3 nucleotide sequence: TGTGCCAGCAGCCCGACGGGCAGGTTGGAGCAGTACTTC.

The rearrangement links TRBV9 to TRBJ1-1; perhaps TRBD1 as D (5 bases). V lost 3 bases, J lost 2 bases, and 26 bases lay in between. The CDR3 runs to 19 residues. Germline V CDR1 and CDR2: SGDLS, YYNGEE. The CDR3 coding sequence is TGTGCCAGCAGCGCAACCATTCCCGGGACTCAACTTGGAAACACTGAAGCTTTCTTT. Translation gives CASSATIPGTQLGNTEAFF.

This clonotype was seen many times. The chain couples TRBV2 to TRBJ1-2, with D perhaps matching TRBD1 (6 bases). V lost 0 bases to trimming and J lost 2 bases, with 10 bases between them. CDR3 length: 15 residues. Germline CDR1 and CDR2: SNHLY and FYNNEI. The CDR3 nucleotides are TGTGCCAGCAGTGAAGCGGGGGCCAAGAACTATGGCTACACCTTC. This translates into CASSEAGAKNYGYTF.

The table lists this clonotype with many counts. The chain couples TRBV20-1 to TRBJ2-4; TRBD2 matches at 7 bases. This CDR3 has 15 amino acids. Unmatched junction bases numbered 5, after V lost 3 bases and J lost 0 bases. CDR1 DFQATT and CDR2 SNEGSKA come from the germline V gene (reference sequence). CDR3 sequence reads: CSARGGSGAKNIQYF. CDR3 in DNA: TGCAGTGCTAGGGGGGGGTCGGGAGCCAAAAACATTCAGTACTTC.

This clonotype was seen at least ten times. V is TRBV6-1 and J is TRBJ1-2, with 7 bases fitting TRBD1. The CDR3 has 13 residues. Trimming cost V 6 bases and J 8 bases; bases outside gene matches: 9. Germline assignment: CDR1 MNHNS and CDR2 SASEGT. The CDR3 loop is CASRHMRGQGYTF. In nucleotides, the CDR3 is TGTGCCAGCAGGCACATGAGGGGGCAGGGCTACACCTTC.

The sample holds a few counts of this clonotype. One end of the junction fails to match germline, which may point to a read error. The rearrangement links TRBV27 to TRBJ2-1; D call uncertain. CDR1 is MNHEY and CDR2 is SMNVEV in the germline V gene (reference sequence). The CDR3 length is 15 residues. The CDR3 nucleotides read TGTGCCAGCAGTTTGGCTTTCAGTTCCTACAATGAGCAGCTCTTC. Translation gives CASSLAFSSYNEQLF.

This clonotype appeared many times. The gene calls are TRBV7-8 and TRBJ1-4; D uncertain. V was trimmed by 0 bases and J by 6 bases, leaving 11 bases between them. Germline V CDR1 and CDR2: SGHVS, FQNEAQ. The CDR3 sequence is 15 residues long. The CDR3 sequence is CASSLAAEPYEKLFF. The CDR3 region has the DNA TGTGCCAGCAGCTTAGCGGCAGAACCATATGAAAAACTGTTTTTT. The full variable domain, in which reference TRBV7-8 and TRBJ1-4 provide the parts outside the CDR3, is GAGVSQSPRYKVAKRGQDVALRCDPISGHVSLFWYQQALGQGPEFLTYFQNEAQLDKSGLPSDRFFAERPEGSVSTLKIQRTQQEDSAVYLCASSLAAEPYEKLFFGSGTQLSVL.

This clonotype was seen many times. The V and J genes are TRBV28 and TRBJ2-7; 8 bases are shared with TRBD2. Losses at the gene ends were 7 bases for V and 1 base for J; bases not matched to a gene: 12. CDR3 length equals 16 residues. Germline loops: CDR1 MDHEN, CDR2 SYDVKM. DNA for the CDR3: TGTGCCAGCACCGGAGCGGGAGTCACCCGATCCTACGAGCAGTACTTC. Amino acids: CASTGAGVTRSYEQYF.